This TCR beta chain was sequenced during a study of cytomegalovirus exposure and HLA in healthy donors (dated by TCRdb to 2016 to 2017). Turning to the overall study: An earlier analysis of roughly 610 of the donors reported around 280 Gb of sequence data and 95 million to 130 million unique TCR beta sequences obtained from about 179 million T cells. About 300 gigabases of sequencing data and roughly 80 million unique TCR sequences made up an early release that covered about 640 HLA-typed donors. Of the roughly 400 genotyped donors, more than 75% were placed in the genetic ancestry cluster associated with self-reported Caucasian donors. The study aimed to test whether cataloging public T cell receptors could reveal signatures of past pathogen exposure. The study profiled the T cell repertoires of some 610 subjects by immunosequencing and related them to cytomegalovirus serostatus. Along with the roughly 700-subject first cohort, a separate validation cohort of 120 different subjects was used. To predict cytomegalovirus infection status, the study brought together high-throughput TCR immunosequencing, statistical association of individual TCRs with disease status, and machine learning. In a later analysis, previously published TCR beta repertoires from roughly 710 donors were re-analyzed and high-resolution HLA genotyping was added so that TCR occurrence patterns could be studied. Rather than drawing on any new phenotypic data, the later analysis identified candidate immune exposures from TCR beta sequences and the way those sequences occurred across donors. In an earlier analysis of more than 550 of the donors, high-throughput TCR beta sequencing was used to judge whether each TCR beta V gene segment behaved as functional or pseudogenic. Donor age, sex, ethnicity and CMV serostatus were collected together with the repertoire data. A later genetic analysis took genome-wide SNP genotypes for about 60% of the roughly 670 donors and used that subset as a discovery cohort. Every repertoire in the discovery cohort had been generated on one and the same sequencing platform. HLA typing covered class I and class II loci at four-digit resolution. The number of typed donors differed by locus: roughly 629-640 for A, B, C, DRB1 and DQB1; roughly 510 for DQA1; roughly 600 for DPA1; and roughly 490 for DPB1. Five DR-DQ haplotypes were handled as single units for association and clustering because linkage in the cohort was strong. Among 300 to 500 genotyped donors of the cohort, an average of around 220,000 unique TCR beta nucleotide sequences was sequenced per donor, of which about 20% were non-productive. What the authors observed across the whole study: A later analysis associated 17,000 or so TCR beta sequences with specific HLA alleles at a false discovery rate of 0.05. A few of the identified cytomegalovirus-associated TCR beta chains were confirmed in vitro to be specific for cytomegalovirus antigens. In a later analysis, HLA-associated TCR beta chains showed more clonal expansion and lower generation probabilities than non-associated chains that were equally common. The authors suggested that the approach could potentially be generalized to other disease states and immunological phenotypes. Some IMGT-functional V segments, including TRBV6-2 and TRBV6-3, could not be distinguished by the 87-base-pair reads and were therefore excluded. Because some donors lacked HLA typing at each locus, the association tests relied only on the typed subset. In both the original and validation cohorts, the classifier was reported to diagnose cytomegalovirus status with high specificity and sensitivity. In a later analysis, most CMV-associated TCR beta chains were found to appear HLA-restricted, with HLA associations seemingly driven largely by CMV exposure. A cluster of highly shared sequence variants was judged likely to represent a technical artifact of the sequencing pipeline. The earlier analysis of 587 of the donors excluded some 16 rarely observed V segments, including chromosome 9 orphons, because counts were too low. In a later analysis, TCR association rates were found to vary across HLA loci, with the most associated TCRs seen for DRB1 alleles and the fewest for HLA-C alleles. According to a later analysis, parvovirus B19, influenza, CMV and Epstein-Barr virus appeared linked to several top co-occurrence clusters. In an earlier analysis of fewer than 700 of the donors, most TCR beta V segments appeared in productive rearrangements about 87% or about 30% of the time, broadly matching IMGT annotations. This cohort had only TCR beta chains sequenced, and the lack of alpha or paired-chain data limited which features could be detected. Immune exposure information for the cohort was limited to CMV serostatus. A later genetic analysis reported fewer N-insertions in productive TCRs among donors in an Asian-associated ancestry cluster than the approximately 700-donor mean. While some public TCRs were present in many individuals, most TCR sequences turned up only very rarely across donors. An association between a missense DCLRE1C variant and V-gene and J-gene trimming of TCR beta chains was found in a later genetic analysis and replicated in an independent cohort. Correlated functional status among segregating V segments might be attributable to linkage disequilibrium, but an unknown experimental factor could not be ruled out. Strong co-occurrence of HLA alleles, especially DR and DQ, made assigning TCR associations to individual alleles difficult. A further reported finding was that TCR beta sequences accurately predicted the HLA-A and HLA-B alleles for most subjects in the first cohort. The presence/absence analyses assumed that sequencing depth was roughly uniform across donors, and that assumption may not be true. In the study, around 150 TCR beta chains were listed as associated with cytomegalovirus.

Receptor libraries were prepared by the immunoSEQ multiplex PCR assay. The multiplex PCR relied on a mix of 60 forward primers for TCR Vbeta segments and 13 reverse primers for TCR Jbeta segments. Amplification of the CDR3 region of rearranged TCR beta genes was performed with a multiplex PCR assay on genomic DNA. Amplified TCR beta libraries were sequenced as 87-base-pair reads on the Illumina HiSeq System. Per the source publication's procedure: Across the 500 to 750 repertoires, a later analysis counted tens of millions of unique TCR beta chains, some 11 million of which were shared by at least two donors. Raw reads were error-corrected and collapsed into unique sequences by a nearest-neighbor algorithm in which closely related sequences were merged to remove PCR and sequencing errors. To assign V, D and J gene segments, CDR3 sequences were aligned to IMGT reference sequences. For a sequence to be retained, at least a six-nucleotide match to both a V gene segment and a J gene segment was required. Rearrangements were classified as productive when the CDR3 lacked stop codons and remained in frame with V and J, and all other rearrangements were classified as non-productive. CDR3 was defined according to IMGT convention as the region running from the second conserved V-encoded cysteine to the conserved J-encoded phenylalanine. The earlier analysis of a few hundred of the donors excluded any sequence lacking an unambiguous match to a single V gene segment. An earlier analysis of 587 of the donors classified V segments as functional when productive rearrangements were above 56.7% and as segregating when the standard deviation between donors was above 5%. To diagnose cytomegalovirus status from the catalog of TCR beta chain sequences, a statistical classification framework was built. In a later analysis, TCR nucleotide sequences were compared against IMGT/GENE-DB human TR gene sequences so that V and J genes could be assigned. A later analysis assigned CDR3 sequences and most-parsimonious VDJ recombination scenarios with the TCRdist pipeline. A later analysis defined each TCR beta chain by its CDR3 amino acid sequence plus V-gene family, and excluded reads lacking a unique V-gene family. To address suspected cross-contamination and a sequencing artifact, a later analysis removed over 500 highly shared, low-generation-probability nucleotide sequences. In a later analysis, a clonal expansion index was calculated for each public chain from normalized within-repertoire ranks of inferred template counts. Generation probabilities in a later analysis came from a VDJ recombination model fitted to out-of-frame rearrangements, and those results were checked against IGoR. Hypergeometric tests were used in a later analysis to score TCR-TCR, TCR-HLA and TCR-CMV co-occurrence, with a repertoire-size bias correction applied to the TCR pairs. In a later analysis, false discovery rates were estimated by permuting HLA or CMV assignments 20 times. In a later analysis, co-occurring TCRs were grouped using DBSCAN, with TCRdist sequence similarity added in when clustering inside HLA-allele-positive subsets. For co-occurrence clustering, repertoires with fewer than 30,000 or more than 120,000 public chains were excluded, along with four to six repertoires with anomalous nucleotide sharing. Drawn from immuneACCESS, this table holds only the in-frame rearrangements with V and J called that TCRdb kept. Clones are partly lost; checked studies trace under half to an unresolved V gene and leave the rest unexplained. V, J and clone size were drawn from that table, and D and trimming were deduced from the DNA. Present in this sample are approximately 140,000 clones, about four fifths of which were seen just once. The ten largest clones capture over 1% of the sample.

The CDR3 runs 15 amino acids, cysteine and phenylalanine included. Only the CDR3 DNA stays, 45 bases, in frame from base 1. Trimming removed 4 bases from V and 4 bases from J; the gene matches leave 10 bases unexplained. CDR1 and CDR2, looked up from the germline V gene, are SGHRS and YFSETQ. Worth noting for this clone: This clone's antigen is unknown. There are no base qualities to consult, and no much larger clone falls within one base.

The cohort comprised hundreds of healthy bone marrow donors. Cohort members were all nominally healthy when sampled, although unrecorded immune exposures were likely present. The donor tested CMV seropositive, placing the donor among the roughly 270 seropositive members of the cohort. A peripheral blood sample was collected from each donor, and TCR beta sequencing was performed on peripheral blood mononuclear cells. The Qiagen DNeasy Blood Extraction Kit was used to extract genomic DNA from the blood cell samples. The sample taken for sequencing was PBMCs. The sequence joins TRBV5-1 to TRBJ1-2; 7 middle bases align to TRBD1. This sequence originates from a male donor in good health and CMV-seropositive. Here is the DNA: TGCGCCAGCAGCCGCCTGAGGGGACAGTTCTATGGCTACACCTTC. The translation is CASSRLRGQFYGYTF.